This T cell receptor (beta chain) was sequenced for a study of identical twins. Study outcomes and limitations: Models came in too low on out-of-frame TCR alpha sharing in monozygotic twins.

MiXCR, run by TCRdb on the 5' RACE reads, gives a single entry per CDR3 protein. The sample shows about 150,000 distinct CDR3 sequences, around 3.5% of them seen only once. This clonotype was counted ten times or more. Its antigen remains unidentified. The germline V gene has CDR1 MNHEY and CDR2 SMNVEV (reference sequence). With 5 bases removed from V and 5 bases from J, the gap between germline ends came to 13 bases. There are 14 residues in the CDR3. The sequenced sample was memory T cells sorted from blood. The rearrangement links TRBV27 to TRBJ2-4; TRBD2 might be the D (5 bases). This TCR derives from a man aged 18-30 years in good health. The CDR3 spells CASSPRRSENIQYF. DNA for the CDR3: TGTGCCAGCAGTCCCCGGAGGTCAGAAAACATTCAGTACTTC.